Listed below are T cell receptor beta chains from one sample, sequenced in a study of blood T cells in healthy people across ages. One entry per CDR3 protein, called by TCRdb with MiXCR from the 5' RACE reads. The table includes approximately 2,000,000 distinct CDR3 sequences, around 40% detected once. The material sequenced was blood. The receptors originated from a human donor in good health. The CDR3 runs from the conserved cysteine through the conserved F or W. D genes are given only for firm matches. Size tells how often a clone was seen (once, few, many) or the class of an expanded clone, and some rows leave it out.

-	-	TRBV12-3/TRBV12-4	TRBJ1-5	TGTGCCAGCAGCCTGTTGAAGGCACGGCCCCAGCATTTT	CASSLLKARPQHF
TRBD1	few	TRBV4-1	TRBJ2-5	TGCGCCAGCAGCCGATCGGACAGGGCTGGAGAGACCCAGTACTTC	CASSRSDRAGETQYF
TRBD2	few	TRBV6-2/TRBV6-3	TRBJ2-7	TGTGCCAGCAGTTACCCTAGCGGGGGGATCTACGAGCAGTACTTC	CASSYPSGGIYEQYF
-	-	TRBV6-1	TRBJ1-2	TGTGCCAGCAGTGGATGGGACGGCACCATGAGTAACTATGGCTACACCTTC	CASSGWDGTMSNYGYTF
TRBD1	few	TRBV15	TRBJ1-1	TGTGCCACCAGCAGAGGCAGGGGGATAACAATGAACACTGAAGCTTTCTTT	CATSRGRGITMNTEAFF
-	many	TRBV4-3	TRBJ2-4	TGCGCCAGCAGCCTCAGAGAGCGCGCTGACATTCAGTACTTC	CASSLRERADIQYF
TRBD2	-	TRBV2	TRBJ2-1	TGTGCCAGCATGAAGACTAGCGGGGGCCTCAAAATGCGGAATGAGCAGTTCTTC	CASMKTSGGLKMRNEQFF
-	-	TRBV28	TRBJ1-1	TGTGCCAGCAGTTCGAGTTGGTCGTCGGGGGTTTTGGAAGCTTTCTTT	CASSSSWSSGVLEAFF
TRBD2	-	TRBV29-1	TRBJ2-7	TGCAGCGTTAGAGAGGGACAGAGTTTCGGGACTAGCGGGGGCTACGAGCAGTACTTC	CSVREGQSFGTSGGYEQYF
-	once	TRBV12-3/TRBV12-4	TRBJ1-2	TGTGCCAGCAGGGCCCAGTTGGGTGGCTACACCTTC	CASRAQLGGYTF
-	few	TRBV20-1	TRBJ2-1	TGCAGTGCCTCTATGATCGGGACACCCTACAATGAGCAGTTCTTC	CSASMIGTPYNEQFF
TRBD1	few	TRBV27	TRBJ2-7	TGTGCCAGCGGAAAATGGACAGGCCTCTCCTACGAGCAGTACTTC	CASGKWTGLSYEQYF
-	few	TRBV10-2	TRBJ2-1	TGCGCCAGCAGTCTATTATCTCTTGGCAATGAGCAGTTCTTC	CASSLLSLGNEQFF
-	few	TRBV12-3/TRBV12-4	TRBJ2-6	TGTGCCAGCAGTTTGAGCGGTGGGGCCAACGTCCTGACTTTC	CASSLSGGANVLTF
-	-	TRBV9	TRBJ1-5	TGTGCCAGCAGCGTAGGAAATAGCAATCAGCCCCAGCATTTT	CASSVGNSNQPQHF
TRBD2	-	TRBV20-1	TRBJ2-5	TGCAGCTTGGCCGGGGGGGTGGAAGAGACCCAGTACTTC	CSLAGGVEETQYF
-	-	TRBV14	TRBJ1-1	TGTGCCAGCAGTGGTTTCAGGGAAGCTTTCTTT	CASSGFREAFF
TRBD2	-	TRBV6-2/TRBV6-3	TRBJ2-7	TGTGCCAGCTGCCGGGACTATTCCTACGAGCAGTACTTC	CASCRDYSYEQYF
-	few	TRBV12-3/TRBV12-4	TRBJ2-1	TGTGCCAGCAGTTTACAGGTAGTGGATGAGCAGTTCTTC	CASSLQVVDEQFF
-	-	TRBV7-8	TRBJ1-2	TGTGCCAGCAGCTTAAGCGGGGGGCGAGGCTACACCTTC	CASSLSGGRGYTF
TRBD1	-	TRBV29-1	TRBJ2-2	TGCAGCGTTGGAGTGACAGTAGGGTCAGGGGGCCCCGGGGAGCTGTTTTTT	CSVGVTVGSGGPGELFF
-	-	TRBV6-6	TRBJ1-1	TGTGCCACCCAGTTACAACCGAACACTGAAGCTTTCTTT	CATQLQPNTEAFF
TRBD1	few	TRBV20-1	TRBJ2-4	TGCAGTGCTCGCAGGACAGGGGCGATAATTCAGTACTTC	CSARRTGAIIQYF
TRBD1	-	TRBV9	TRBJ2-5	TGTGCCAGCAGCGCGGGGACAGGGCATGAGAGAGAGACCCAGTACTTC	CASSAGTGHERETQYF
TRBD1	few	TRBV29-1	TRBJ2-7	TGCAGCGTAACCTTTTGGGACAGCAATTCCTACGAGCAGTACTTC	CSVTFWDSNSYEQYF
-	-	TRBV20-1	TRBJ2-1	TGCAGTGCAATGACTAGTTCCAATGAGCAGTTCTTC	CSAMTSSNEQFF
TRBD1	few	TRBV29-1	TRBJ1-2	TGCAGCGTTGAAGCTATTGGGACAGAAGCTAACTATGGCTACACCTTC	CSVEAIGTEANYGYTF
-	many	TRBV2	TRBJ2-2	TGTGCCAGCGAAGTTGAAAACACTCACGGACTGGTCTACACCGGGGAGCTGTTTTTT	CASEVENTHGLVYTGELFF
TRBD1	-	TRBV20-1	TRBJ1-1	TGCAGTGCTAGACACCGGGACAGGAATCACATGAACACTGAAGCTTTCTTT	CSARHRDRNHMNTEAFF